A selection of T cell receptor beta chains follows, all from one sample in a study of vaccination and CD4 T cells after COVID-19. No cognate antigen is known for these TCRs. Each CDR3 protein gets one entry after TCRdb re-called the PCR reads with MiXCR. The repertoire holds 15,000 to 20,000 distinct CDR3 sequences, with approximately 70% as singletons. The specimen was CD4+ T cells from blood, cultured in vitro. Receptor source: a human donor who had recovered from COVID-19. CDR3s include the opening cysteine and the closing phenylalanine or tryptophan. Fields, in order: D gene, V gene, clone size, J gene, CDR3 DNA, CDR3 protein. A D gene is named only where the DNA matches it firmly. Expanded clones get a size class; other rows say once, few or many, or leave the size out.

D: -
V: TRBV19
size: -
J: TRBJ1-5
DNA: TGTGCCAGTAGTACCTCATGGGACAATCAGCCCCAGCATTTT
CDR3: CASSTSWDNQPQHF

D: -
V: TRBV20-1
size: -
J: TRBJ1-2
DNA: TGCAGTGCTAGTGAGCTAACTATGGGCTACACCTTC
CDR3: CSASELTMGYTF

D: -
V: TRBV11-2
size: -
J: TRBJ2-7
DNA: TGTGCCAGCAGCTCCCCGAGGAAAACAGCGGCACCCTACGAGCAGTACTTC
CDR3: CASSSPRKTAAPYEQYF

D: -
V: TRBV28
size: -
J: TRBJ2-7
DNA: TGTGCCAGCAGTTTGACGGCGGGCTCGTACGAGCAGTACTTC
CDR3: CASSLTAGSYEQYF

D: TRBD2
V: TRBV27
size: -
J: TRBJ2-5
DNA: TGTGCCAGCAGTTGGACCGGGACTAGCGGGAGGATAGGAGAGACCCAGTACTTC
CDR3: CASSWTGTSGRIGETQYF

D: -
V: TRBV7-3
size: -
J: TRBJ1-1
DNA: TGTGCCAGCAGCTTGGTCCCCAACAGGAGGAACACTGAAGCTTTCTTT
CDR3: CASSLVPNRRNTEAFF

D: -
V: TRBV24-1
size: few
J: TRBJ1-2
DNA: TGTGCCACCAGTGATAGGACGTTTAAAGGCTACACCTTC
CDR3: CATSDRTFKGYTF

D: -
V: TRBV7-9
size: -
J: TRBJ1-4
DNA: TGTGCCAGCAGCTCAGGTTATACAACTAATGAAAAACTGTTTTTT
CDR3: CASSSGYTTNEKLFF

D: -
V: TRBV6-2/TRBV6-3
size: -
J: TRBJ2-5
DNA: TGTGCCAGCAGTATACCAGGGGCCAAACGAGAGACCCAGTACTTC
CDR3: CASSIPGAKRETQYF

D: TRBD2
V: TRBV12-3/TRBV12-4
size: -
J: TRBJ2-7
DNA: TGTGCCAGCAACAAACTAGCGGGAGCCGGTGCGGGTGAGCAGTACTTC
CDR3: CASNKLAGAGAGEQYF

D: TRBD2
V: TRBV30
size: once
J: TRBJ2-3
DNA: TGTGCCTGGAGTGTAGGCGGGAGCGCAGATACGCAGTATTTT
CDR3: CAWSVGGSADTQYF

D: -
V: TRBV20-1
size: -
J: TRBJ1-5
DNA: TGCAGTGCTACGTCCACATTCGGGCAGCCCCAGCATTTT
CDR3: CSATSTFGQPQHF

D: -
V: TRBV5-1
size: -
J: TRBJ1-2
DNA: TGCGCCAGCGGCCCCAGGGTTAACTATGGCTACACCTTC
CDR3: CASGPRVNYGYTF

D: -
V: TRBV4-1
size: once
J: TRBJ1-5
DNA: TGCGCCAGCAGCCGAACAAGTGGTAGCAATCAGCCCCAGCATTTT
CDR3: CASSRTSGSNQPQHF

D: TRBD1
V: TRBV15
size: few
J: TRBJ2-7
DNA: TGTGCCACCAGCAAGGCGCGGGGGACAGGGAGTCTCGAGCAGTACTTC
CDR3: CATSKARGTGSLEQYF

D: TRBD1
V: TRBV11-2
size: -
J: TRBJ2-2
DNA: TGTGCCAGCAACATCATTACAGGGGGGCGGGCCACCGGGGAGCTGTTTTTT
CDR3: CASNIITGGRATGELFF

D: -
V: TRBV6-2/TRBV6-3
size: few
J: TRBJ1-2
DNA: TGTGCCAGCAGAGAGGGAGATGGCTACACCTTC
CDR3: CASREGDGYTF

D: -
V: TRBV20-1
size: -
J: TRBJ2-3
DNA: TGCAGTGCTGGGAGACTCACAGATACGCAGTATTTT
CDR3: CSAGRLTDTQYF

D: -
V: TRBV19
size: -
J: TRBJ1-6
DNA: TGTGCCAGTAAACTGTCGACAGGTCATAATTCACCCCTCCACTTT
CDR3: CASKLSTGHNSPLHF

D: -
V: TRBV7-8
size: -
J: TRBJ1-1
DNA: TGTGCCAGCAGCTTAAGGACAGTACTAGTGGCTTTCTTT
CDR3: CASSLRTVLVAFF

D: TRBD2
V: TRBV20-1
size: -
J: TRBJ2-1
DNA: TGCAGTGCCCCGACTAGCGGGAGAGATGAGCAGTTCTTC
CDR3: CSAPTSGRDEQFF

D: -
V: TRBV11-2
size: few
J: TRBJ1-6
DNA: TGTGCCAGCAGCTCGACCGGGAGAGGGAATTCACCCCTCCACTTT
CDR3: CASSSTGRGNSPLHF

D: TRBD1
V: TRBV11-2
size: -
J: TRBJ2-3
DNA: TGTGCCAGCAGCTCACCAACAGGGGGCACGGGGGGCACAGATACGCAGTATTTT
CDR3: CASSSPTGGTGGTDTQYF

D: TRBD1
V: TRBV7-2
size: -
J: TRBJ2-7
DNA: TGTGCCAGCAGCTTAGAAGGGGACAGGCCCTACGAGCAGTACTTC
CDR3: CASSLEGDRPYEQYF

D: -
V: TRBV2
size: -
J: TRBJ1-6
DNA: TGTGCCAGCAGTTTCTCCTCACCCCTCCACTTT
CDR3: CASSFSSPLHF

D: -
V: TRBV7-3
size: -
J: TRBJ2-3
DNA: TGTGCCAGCAGCTTATCGGATAACAGGGTTTGGTTGGGTCCGCAGTATTTT
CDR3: CASSLSDNRVWLGPQYF

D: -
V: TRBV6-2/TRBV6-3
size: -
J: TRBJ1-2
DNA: TGTGCCAGCAGTTACCAAGGCGGTCCGGGCCGCTCCTATGGCTACACCTTC
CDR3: CASSYQGGPGRSYGYTF

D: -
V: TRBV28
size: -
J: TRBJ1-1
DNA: TGTGCCAGCAGTCCTCCCCCCGGGACGGTAAACACTGAAGCTTTCTTT
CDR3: CASSPPPGTVNTEAFF

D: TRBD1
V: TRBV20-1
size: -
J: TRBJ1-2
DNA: TGCAGTGCCAAGGGACAGCCAACTAACTATGGCTACACCTTC
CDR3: CSAKGQPTNYGYTF

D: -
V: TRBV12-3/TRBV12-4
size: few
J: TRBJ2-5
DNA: TGTGCCAGCAGTTTGTTAGAGACCCAGTACTTC
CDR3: CASSLLETQYF

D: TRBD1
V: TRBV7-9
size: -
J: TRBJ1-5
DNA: TGTGCCAGCAGCTCTACCCGGACAGGGTTTGGCAATCAGCCCCAGCATTTT
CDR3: CASSSTRTGFGNQPQHF

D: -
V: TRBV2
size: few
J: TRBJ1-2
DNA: TGTGCCAGCAACGTACTGGGTTTAGACTATGGCTACACCTTC
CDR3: CASNVLGLDYGYTF

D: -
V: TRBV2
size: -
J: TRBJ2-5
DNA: TGTGCTAGCAATCCGGGACTTTCCCAAGAGACCCAGTACTTC
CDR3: CASNPGLSQETQYF

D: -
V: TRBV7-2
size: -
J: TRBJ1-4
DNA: TGTGCCAGCAGTCTGAATGAAAAACTGTTTTTT
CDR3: CASSLNEKLFF

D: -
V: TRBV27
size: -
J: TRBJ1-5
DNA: TGTGCCAGCAGTGGAAAGGCCAATGCGGGCAATCAGCCCCAGCATTTT
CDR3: CASSGKANAGNQPQHF

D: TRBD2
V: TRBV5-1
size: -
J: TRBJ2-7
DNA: TGCGCCAGCAGCTTCGGCGGGAGCTCCTACGAGCAGTACTTC
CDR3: CASSFGGSSYEQYF

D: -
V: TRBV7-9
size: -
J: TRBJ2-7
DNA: TGTGCCAGCAGCAAAGACTACGAGCAGTACTTC
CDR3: CASSKDYEQYF

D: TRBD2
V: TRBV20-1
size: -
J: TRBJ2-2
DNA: TGCAGTGCTTTTCCTAGCGGGAGAGACACCGGGGAGCTGTTTTTT
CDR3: CSAFPSGRDTGELFF

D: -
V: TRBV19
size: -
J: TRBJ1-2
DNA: TGTGCCAGTAGTATGGCCCGGCAGGCTCATGGCTACACCTTC
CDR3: CASSMARQAHGYTF

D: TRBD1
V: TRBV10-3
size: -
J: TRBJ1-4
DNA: TGTGCCATCAGTGAGAAGGGACAGGCCTCAAGTGAAAAACTGTTTTTT
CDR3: CAISEKGQASSEKLFF

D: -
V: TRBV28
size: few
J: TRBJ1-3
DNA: TGTGCCAGCAGTTTGGTCCTGATCTCTGGAAACACCATATATTTT
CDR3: CASSLVLISGNTIYF

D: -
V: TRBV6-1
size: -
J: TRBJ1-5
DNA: TGTGCCAGCAGTACCAGACGAGGACAGCCCTATAGCAATCAGCCCCAGCATTTT
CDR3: CASSTRRGQPYSNQPQHF

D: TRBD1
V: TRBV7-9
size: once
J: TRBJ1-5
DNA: TGTGCCAGCAGCTTAAAGGGGGCCATGGACCGCAATCAGCCCCAGCATTTT
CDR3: CASSLKGAMDRNQPQHF

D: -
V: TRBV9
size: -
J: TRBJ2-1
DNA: TGTGCCAGCAGCTCGTCCCCGTGGAGGGCGAAGGAAAATGAGCAGTTCTTC
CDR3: CASSSSPWRAKENEQFF

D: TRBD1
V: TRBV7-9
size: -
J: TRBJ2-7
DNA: TGTGCCAGCAGCGGGACAGGATCCTACGAGCAGTACTTC
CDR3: CASSGTGSYEQYF

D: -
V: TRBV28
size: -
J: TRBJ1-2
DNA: TGTGCCAGCAGTCTACGGTACGGAAGATCTAACTATGGCTACACCTTC
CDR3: CASSLRYGRSNYGYTF

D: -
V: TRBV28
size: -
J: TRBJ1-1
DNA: TGTGCCAGCATTAACTCCCGGCCACTGAACACTGAAGCTTTCTTT
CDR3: CASINSRPLNTEAFF

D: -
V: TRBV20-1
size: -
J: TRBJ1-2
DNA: TGCAGTGCTAGAGATGGCAGGGGCACTGGCTACACCTTC
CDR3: CSARDGRGTGYTF

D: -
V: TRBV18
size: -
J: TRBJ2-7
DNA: TGTGCCAGCTCAAAAAATGCAGCCCCCTACGAGCAGTACTTC
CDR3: CASSKNAAPYEQYF

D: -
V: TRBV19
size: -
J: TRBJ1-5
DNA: TGTGCCAGTAGGGGGGAAACAGGGCTTTTTTACAATCAGCCCCAGCATTTT
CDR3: CASRGETGLFYNQPQHF

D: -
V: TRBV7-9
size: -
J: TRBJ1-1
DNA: TGTGCCAGCACCTTAATGAGACAGAGCACTGAAGCTTTCTTT
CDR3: CASTLMRQSTEAFF

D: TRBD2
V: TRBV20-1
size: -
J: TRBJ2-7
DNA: TGCAGTGCCAGCGGGACTAGCGGGAGATCCGAGCAGTACTTC
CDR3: CSASGTSGRSEQYF

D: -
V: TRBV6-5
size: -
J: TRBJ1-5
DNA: TGTGCCAGCAGTTACGAGGGGCGAGGAAAGCCCCAGCATTTT
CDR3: CASSYEGRGKPQHF

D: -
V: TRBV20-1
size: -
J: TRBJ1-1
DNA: TGCAGTGCTAGAGACTTTGGCAGCGGGAACACTGAAGCTTTCTTT
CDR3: CSARDFGSGNTEAFF

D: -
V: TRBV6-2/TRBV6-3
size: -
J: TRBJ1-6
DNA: TGTGCCAGCAGTGATGTTGGACAGAGCAATTCACCCCTCCACTTT
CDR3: CASSDVGQSNSPLHF

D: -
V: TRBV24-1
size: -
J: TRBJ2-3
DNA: TGTGCCACCAGTGACCCCTTTGGAGCGGGCACAGATACGCAGTATTTT
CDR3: CATSDPFGAGTDTQYF

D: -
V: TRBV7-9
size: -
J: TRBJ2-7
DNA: TGTGCCAGCAGCTGGGGGGTGGGCGAGCAGTACTTC
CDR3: CASSWGVGEQYF

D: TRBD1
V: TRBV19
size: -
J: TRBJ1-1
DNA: TGTGCCAGTAGCCAAGCTGGGACAGGAGAAGCTTTCTTT
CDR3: CASSQAGTGEAFF